This T cell receptor beta chain was recorded in a study of cytomegalovirus exposure and HLA in healthy donors. The protocol was immunoSEQ multiplex PCR, while the TCRdb copy is restricted to in-frame clones and leaves out a portion. The profile shows some 87,000 clones, roughly 95% of them singletons. The study, taken as a whole, reports: The classifier, whose performance was assessed in both the original and validation cohorts, reportedly diagnosed cytomegalovirus status with high specificity and sensitivity.

Concerning this clone itself: Its target is unknown.

The clonotype comes from a woman aged 18-29 years in good health and CMV-seronegative. Sequences were obtained from PBMCs.

CDR3 loop: CASSLRGGDRAFF. Here the CDR3 DNA reads TGTGCCAGCAGTCTCCGGGGGGGGGATCGAGCTTTCTTT. This chain connects TRBV6-4 to TRBJ1-1; tentative D call: TRBD1 (5 bases). This CDR3 is built from 13 residues. Germline loops: CDR1 MRHNA, CDR2 SNTAGT. V gave up 5 bases and J gave up 10 bases, with 17 bases separating them.